Listed below are T cell receptor beta chains from one sample, sequenced in a study of T cell responses to AZD1222 COVID-19 vaccine. The repertoire was sequenced with immunoSEQ multiplex PCR; TCRdb's copy has only in-frame clones and lacks some. This sample yields roughly 100,000 clones, of which 80% to 95% are seen a single time; about 8.3% belongs to the top ten. The input for sequencing was peripheral blood, taken 28 days after the second AZD1222 dose. The receptors shown here come from an adult who received the AZD1222 COVID-19 vaccine. Both conserved end residues are part of each CDR3. A D gene is named only where the DNA matches it firmly.

v_gene	d_gene	j_gene	CDR3nt	CDR3aa
TRBV19	TRBD1	TRBJ2-7	TGTGCCAGTAGTATGGGACAGGGGGCTAACGAGCAGTACTTC	CASSMGQGANEQYF
TRBV29-1	TRBD1	TRBJ2-7	TGCAGCGTTGAGGTCGATCACAGGGGAAAACGAAGCGAGCAGTACTTC	CSVEVDHRGKRSEQYF
TRBV28	NA	TRBJ1-2	TGTGCCAGCAGTTTTGTCGGAAAGCCGGGGGACGGCATCGCCTTC	CASSFVGKPGDGIAF
TRBV7-9	NA	TRBJ1-4	TGTGCCAGCAGCGACCTTCAGGACCCGACTAATGAAAAACTGTTTTTT	CASSDLQDPTNEKLFF
TRBV10-2	TRBD2	TRBJ2-4	TGCGCCAGCAGTGAGTCAAAACTAGCGCCTTTGGGCAAAAACATTCAGTACTTC	CASSESKLAPLGKNIQYF
TRBV10-3	TRBD2	TRBJ2-7	TGTGCCATCAGGCCGGGACTAGCGGGCTCCTACGAGCAGTACTTC	CAIRPGLAGSYEQYF
TRBV18	NA	TRBJ2-1	TGTGCCAGCTCACCGGGGGACGCCTACAATGAGCAGTTCTTC	CASSPGDAYNEQFF
TRBV6-6	TRBD2	TRBJ2-7	TGTGCCAGCAGTGCGGGACTAGCCGTAGTGGAGCAGTACTTC	CASSAGLAVVEQYF
TRBV13	NA	TRBJ2-1	TGTGCCAGCAGCTTTTCGGGGCAATACAATGAGCAGTTCTTC	CASSFSGQYNEQFF
TRBV19	TRBD1	TRBJ1-5	TGTGCCAGTAGCGGGACAGCGGGAGGCAATCAGCCCCAGCATTTT	CASSGTAGGNQPQHF
TRBV5-6	NA	TRBJ2-7	TGTGCCAGCAGCTTGACTAGCACCGAGCAGTACTTC	CASSLTSTEQYF
TRBV5-5	NA	TRBJ2-6	TGTGCCAGCAGCTTGGTCTTCTCAGTCTTCTATGGGGCCAACGTCCTGACTTTC	CASSLVFSVFYGANVLTF
TRBV6-5	TRBD1	TRBJ2-2	TGTGCCAGCCGGACAGGGCACACCGGGGAGCTGTTTTTT	CASRTGHTGELFF
TRBV9	NA	TRBJ2-1	TGTGCCAGCAGCGTAGTGTCACGCGGGACAGTAAATGAGCAGTTCTTC	CASSVVSRGTVNEQFF
TRBV10-3	NA	TRBJ2-7	TGTGCCATCAGTGAGGGGAGCACCTACGAGCAGTACTTC	CAISEGSTYEQYF
TRBV6-5	NA	TRBJ1-5	TGTGCCAGCAGTTATGACCCCAATCAGCCCCAGCATTTT	CASSYDPNQPQHF